The entry below gives a single TCR beta chain sequence along with its context. Its antigen is unknown. Base qualities are missing; no much larger clone stands one base away. The germline V gene (reference sequence) gives CDR1 as DFQATT and CDR2 as SNEGSKA. There are 14 amino acids in the CDR3, from cysteine to phenylalanine inclusive. The sequence is cut down to CDR3 DNA, 42 bases in frame from base 1. Relative to germline, V is 1 base shorter and J is 4 bases shorter, with 10 bases between their ends. This entry belongs to a study of blood T cells in healthy people across ages (dated by TCRdb to 2015 to 2017). Broadly, across the study: Template switching captured roughly one uniquely barcoded TCR beta cDNA molecule per two T cells in model experiments. Using the same blood draw, the study looked at two additional independent replicas of 1 million unique cDNA reads for two donors, one aged 18 to 30 and the other aged 80 or older. Four age groups were formed from the donors: young (average roughly 15 years), middle-aged (approximately 39), aged (roughly 58) and long-lived (roughly 88). Age-related changes in TCR beta repertoire diversity were measured in the study by deep sequencing normalized with unique cDNA molecular identifiers. To avoid experimental bias, donors of different ages were distributed randomly across sequencing lanes. The paper's findings and limits, for the study overall: Because the CMV infection status of the donors was unknown, age-related changes in expanded clonotypes may potentially have been confounded. As age increased, observed TCR beta diversity per million T cells dropped in a roughly linear way, and a significant reduction was already evident by age 40. A strong correlation was found between observed TCR beta diversity and the percentage of naive T cells measured by flow cytometry. Estimates of total diversity based on one million sequenced T cells were regarded as lower bounds and as underestimates. Compared with the aged group, the long-lived group had more naive CD4+ T cells, fewer expanded clones and increased TCR diversity, suggesting age selection. Bulk unsorted PBMC profiling prevented conclusive comparison of naive and antigen-experienced compartments.

The library was obtained by 5' RACE. Data came from an Illumina HiSeq 2500. A second PCR of roughly 7 to 12 cycles was performed with a sample-barcoded 5' primer and a J-beta primer mix. A unique molecular identifier was introduced onto each TCR beta cDNA molecule by a template-switch 5' adaptor carrying 12 random nucleotides. Each sample yielded at least 2.5 million CDR3-containing paired-end reads. First-strand cDNA was synthesized from all RNA with the Mint cDNA synthesis kit, primed by a TRBC-specific oligonucleotide. Following uracil-DNA glycosylase treatment, all cDNA underwent a first 18-cycle PCR with the universal primers M1SS and BC2_uni_R. In the source study's methods: Normalization of each sample was performed by random selection of 1 million high-quality reads, each carrying a distinct molecular identifier. Instead of being binned into consensus sequences, reads with shared molecular identifiers were discarded. CDR3 identification, clonotype clustering and error correction used MiTCR with a Q25 quality threshold and the strictest error-elimination algorithm. A nonparametric unseen species model with Euler transformation was used to estimate a lower bound on total TCR beta diversity. TCRdb's own reprocessing of the public reads used fastp at Q25 and MiXCR and kept productive beta chains. All rows with the same CDR3 protein become a single entry with the most common DNA and genes. The V and J calls and clone size are TCRdb's, not the authors'. Present in this sample are 540,000 or so distinct CDR3 sequences, roughly 29% of which were seen just once. 18% of the sample is held by the ten biggest clonotypes.

Systemically healthy Caucasian individuals from Russia, 35 to 40 in total and aged roughly 6 to 100 years, were included as donors. Approximately 11 milliliters of peripheral blood were drawn from each donor into EDTA-treated Vacutainer tubes. PBMCs were isolated by Ficoll-Paque density-gradient centrifugation, with at least 6 million obtained per sample. Trizol reagent was used to extract total RNA from the PBMCs, yielding at least 5.5 micrograms per sample. For every donor, an aliquot of PBMCs went through flow cytometry to measure the percentages of naive CD45RAhigh/CD27high T cells. The sequence joins TRBV20-1 to TRBJ2-2; TRBD2 is possibly the D segment (7 matching bases). The source is a woman in her 70s in good health. Sequencing used blood. CDR3 reads: CSARAGGPTGELFF. The nucleotide sequence is TGCAGTGCTAGAGCCGGGGGGCCCACCGGGGAGCTGTTTTTT.